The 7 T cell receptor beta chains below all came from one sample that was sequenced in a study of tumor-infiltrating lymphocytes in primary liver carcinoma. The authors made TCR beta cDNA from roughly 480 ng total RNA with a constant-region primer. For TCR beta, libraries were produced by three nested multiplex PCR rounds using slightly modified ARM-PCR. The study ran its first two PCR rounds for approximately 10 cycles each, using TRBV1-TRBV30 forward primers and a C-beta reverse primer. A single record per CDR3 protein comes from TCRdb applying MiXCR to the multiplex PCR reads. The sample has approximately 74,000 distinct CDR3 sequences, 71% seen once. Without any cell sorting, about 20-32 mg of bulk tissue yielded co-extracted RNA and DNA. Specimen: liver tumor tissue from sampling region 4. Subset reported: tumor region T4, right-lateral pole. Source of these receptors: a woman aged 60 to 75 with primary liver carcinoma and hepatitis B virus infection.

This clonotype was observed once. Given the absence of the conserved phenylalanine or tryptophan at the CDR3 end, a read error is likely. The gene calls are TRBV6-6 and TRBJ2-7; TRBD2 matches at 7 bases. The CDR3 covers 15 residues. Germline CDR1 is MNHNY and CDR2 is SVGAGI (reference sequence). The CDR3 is CAGSYSGGSEYEQYL. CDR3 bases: TGTGCCGGCAGTTACTCGGGCGGGAGTGAATACGAGCAGTACTTA.

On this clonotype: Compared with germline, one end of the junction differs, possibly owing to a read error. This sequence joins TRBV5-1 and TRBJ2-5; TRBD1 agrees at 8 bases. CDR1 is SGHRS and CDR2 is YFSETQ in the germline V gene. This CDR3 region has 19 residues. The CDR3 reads CASSLARAGGATSQETRYF. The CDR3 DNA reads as TGCGCCAGCAGCTTGGCAAGGGCAGGGGGCGCCACAAGCCAAGAGACCCGGTACTTC.

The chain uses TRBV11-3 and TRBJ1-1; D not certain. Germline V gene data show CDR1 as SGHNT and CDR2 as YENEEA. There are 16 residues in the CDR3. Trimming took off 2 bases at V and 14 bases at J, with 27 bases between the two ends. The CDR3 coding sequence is TGTGCCAGCAGCTTACTCTGGGAATACCGGAACACTGGAGCCTTCTTT. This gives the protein CASSLLWEYRNTGAFF.

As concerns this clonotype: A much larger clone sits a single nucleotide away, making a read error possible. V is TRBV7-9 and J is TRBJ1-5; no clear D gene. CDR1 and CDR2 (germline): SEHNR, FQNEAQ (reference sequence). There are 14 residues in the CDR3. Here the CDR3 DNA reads TGTGTCAGCAGCTTAGACGGGAGCAATCAGCCCCAGCATTTT. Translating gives CVSSLDGSNQPQHF.

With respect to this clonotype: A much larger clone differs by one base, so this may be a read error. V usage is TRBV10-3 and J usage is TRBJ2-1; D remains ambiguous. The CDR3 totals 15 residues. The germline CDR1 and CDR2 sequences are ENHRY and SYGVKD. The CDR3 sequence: CTISESAASYNEQFF. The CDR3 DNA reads TGTACCATCAGTGAGTCGGCGGCTTCCTACAATGAGCAGTTCTTC.

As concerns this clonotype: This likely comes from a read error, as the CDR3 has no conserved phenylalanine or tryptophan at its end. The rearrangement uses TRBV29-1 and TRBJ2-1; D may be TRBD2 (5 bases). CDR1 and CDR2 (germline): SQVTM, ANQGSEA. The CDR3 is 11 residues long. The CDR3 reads CSVEVLNEQFL. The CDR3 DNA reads TGTAGCGTTGAAGTTTTAAATGAGCAGTTCTTA.

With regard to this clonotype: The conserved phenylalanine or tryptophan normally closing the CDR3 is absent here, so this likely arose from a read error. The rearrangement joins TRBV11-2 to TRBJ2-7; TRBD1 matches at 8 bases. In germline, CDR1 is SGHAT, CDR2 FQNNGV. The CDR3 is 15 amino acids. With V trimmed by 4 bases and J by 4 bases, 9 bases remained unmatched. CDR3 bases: TGTGCCAGCAGCTCTCAACTGGGACAGGTTTACGAGCAGTACCTC. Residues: CASSSQLGQVYEQYL.